This passage covers 24 T cell receptor beta chains from one sample sequenced in a study of a mutant IDH1 vaccine in newly diagnosed glioma. Described time point: baseline, week 1 (first vaccination visit). The treatment: pre-vaccination baseline after standard-of-care therapy. Repertoires were generated with immunoSEQ multiplex PCR, while TCRdb's copy carries only in-frame clones and drops some. This sample carries around 67,000 clones, 65% to 85% of them seen once, and the ten largest clones take approximately 4.4%. Sequenced here: peripheral blood mononuclear cells (PBMCs), sampled from a glioma patient treated with radiotherapy, temozolomide or both. The receptors were gathered from a woman aged 18-35 years with glioma. Some clones in this sample may be carry-over from other donors' samples.

V is TRBV4-1 and J is TRBJ2-1; 8 bases line up with TRBD2. This CDR3 comprises 16 residues. CDR1 is MGHRA and CDR2 is YSYEKL in the germline V gene. Unmatched junction bases numbered 7, after V lost 5 bases and J lost 1 base. CDR3 sequence reads: CASSGISGSSYNEQFF. CDR3 DNA: TGCGCCAGCAGCGGCATCAGCGGGAGTTCCTACAATGAGCAGTTCTTC.

This clone was detected many times. The chain couples TRBV9 to TRBJ2-7; D may be TRBD1 (5 bases). Between the trimmed V and J ends, which lost 0 bases and 6 bases, there was a span of 10 bases. This CDR3 has 13 amino acids. Germline V gene data show CDR1 as SGDLS and CDR2 as YYNGEE. CDR3 nucleotide sequence: TGTGCCAGCAGCGTAGAGGGGAATGGCGAGCAGTACTTC. This encodes CASSVEGNGEQYF.

The rearrangement links TRBV19 to TRBJ1-2; D is unclear. The length of the CDR3 is 11 residues. Germline CDR1 reads LNHDA; CDR2 reads SQIVND (reference sequence). Trimming took 7 bases from V and 2 from J, leaving 5 bases between them. The CDR3: CASKENYGYTF. The CDR3 nucleotides read TGTGCCAGTAAGGAGAACTATGGCTACACCTTC.

The J gene is TRBJ2-1, the V gene TRBV19; TRBD1 matches 12 bases. This CDR3 comprises 15 residues. The V and J ends lost 1 base and 10 bases, in that order; junction bases with no gene match: 5. Looked up from germline, CDR1 is LNHDA and CDR2 is SQIVND (reference sequence). Written as DNA, the CDR3 is TGTGCCAGTAGTATAGGGGACAGGGGGCGGTTGGAGCAGTTCTTC. This codes for CASSIGDRGRLEQFF. Together with reference TRBV19 and TRBJ2-1, the CDR3 gives the full variable domain: DGGITQSPKYLFRKEGQNVTLSCEQNLNHDAMYWYRQDPGQGLRLIYYSQIVNDFQKGDIAEGYSVSREKKESFPLTVTSAQKNPTAFYLCASSIGDRGRLEQFFGPGTRLTVL.

This clone appeared a single time. The rearrangement links TRBV7-9 to TRBJ1-4, with 7 bases aligning to TRBD1. Germline trimming cut 5 bases from V and 5 bases from J; bases unmatched to any gene: 17. CDR1 is SEHNR, CDR2 FQNEAQ, per germline (reference sequence). This CDR3 contains 18 residues. This chain's CDR3 is CASSVGGRSGVGNEKLFF. CDR3 in DNA: TGTGCCAGCAGCGTAGGGGGCCGGAGCGGTGTAGGGAATGAAAAACTGTTTTTT.

This clone was seen only once. The chain employs TRBV9 and TRBJ1-4; a weak D match, TRBD1 (6 bases). Trimming pared 4 bases from V and 8 bases from J, leaving 18 bases between. The CDR3 extends over 15 amino acids. From germline, CDR1 is SGDLS and CDR2 YYNGEE. CDR3 nucleotides: TGTGCCAGCAGCCCCGGAGGGGGAGGGAGGGAAAAACTGTTTTTT. Protein sequence: CASSPGGGGREKLFF.

The rearrangement uses TRBV10-3 and TRBJ2-7; 8 positions agree with TRBD1. CDR1 ENHRY and CDR2 SYGVKD come from the germline V gene. The CDR3 is made up of 16 amino acids. V shed 3 bases, J shed 3 bases, and the junction held 10 bases outside the gene matches. In DNA form, the CDR3 reads TGTGCCATCAGTGACCCCGGACAGGGATTGGACTACGAGCAGTACTTC. It yields the protein CAISDPGQGLDYEQYF.

The gene calls are TRBV18 and TRBJ2-7; TRBD1 matches at 7 bases. V trimming: 6 bases; J trimming: 3 bases; junction bases outside the gene matches: 17. The CDR3 has 17 amino acids. Per the germline V gene, CDR1 is KGHSH and CDR2 is LQKENI. The CDR3 coding sequence is TGTGCCAGCTCGCTTACTACCGTGGGACAGTCTAACTACGAGCAGTACTTC. Protein product: CASSLTTVGQSNYEQYF.

V gene TRBV5-4 combines with J gene TRBJ1-1, with TRBD1 matching over 9 bases. Germline CDR1 reads SGHNT; CDR2 reads YYREEE (reference sequence). CDR3 length: 16 amino acids. The trim removed 4 bases at V and 3 bases at J, leaving 10 bases unmatched. This CDR3 reads CASSIGTGGGYTEAFF. In DNA form, the CDR3 reads TGTGCCAGCAGCATTGGCACAGGGGGCGGTTACACTGAAGCTTTCTTT.

The genes are TRBV7-2 and TRBJ1-2; D call uncertain. This CDR3 has 12 amino acids. The V gene's germline CDR1 is SGHTA and CDR2 FQGNSA. V was pared by 7 bases and J by 4 bases, with 10 bases between. CDR3 region: CASKEQLYGYTF. CDR3 bases: TGTGCCAGCAAGGAGCAGCTCTATGGCTACACCTTC.

This chain joins TRBV7-2 and TRBJ2-7, with D perhaps matching TRBD2 (5 bases). The CDR3 sequence is 15 residues long. V was clipped by 1 base and J by 4 bases, with 14 bases between them. Germline V gene data show CDR1 as SGHTA and CDR2 as FQGNSA. CDR3 sequence (DNA): TGTGCCAGCAGCTTAGAACTAGTGGCGGCATACGAGCAGTACTTC. This codes for CASSLELVAAYEQYF.

This clone came up once. The chain joins TRBV9 to TRBJ2-7; D tentatively fits TRBD1 or TRBD2 (5 bases each). The germline V gene encodes CDR1 SGDLS and CDR2 YYNGEE. The V end lost 1 base, the J end lost 4 bases, and 12 bases lay between the germline ends. The CDR3 sequence is 14 residues long. The CDR3: CASSVSRELYEQYF. As DNA, the CDR3 is TGTGCCAGCAGCGTAAGCAGGGAGTTGTACGAGCAGTACTTC.

The rearrangement links TRBV19 to TRBJ1-6; TRBD1 is a possible D gene (6 bases). V dropped 5 bases and J dropped 9 bases, with 14 bases sitting between them. Germline V CDR1 and CDR2: LNHDA, SQIVND (reference sequence). The CDR3 is 14 residues long. DNA for the CDR3: TGTGCCAGTAGTTCCGGACAGACCGGTTCACCCCTCCACTTT. Translating gives CASSSGQTGSPLHF. Based on the CDR3 plus reference TRBV19 and TRBJ1-6, the full variable domain is DGGITQSPKYLFRKEGQNVTLSCEQNLNHDAMYWYRQDPGQGLRLIYYSQIVNDFQKGDIAEGYSVSREKKESFPLTVTSAQKNPTAFYLCASSSGQTGSPLHFGNGTRLTVT.

This clone was recorded only once. The J gene is TRBJ2-5, the V gene TRBV14; weak D call: TRBD1 (5 bases). This CDR3 has 14 residues. Germline CDR1 is SGHDN and CDR2 is FVKESK. Trimming took 3 bases from V and 2 from J, leaving 10 bases between them. The chain's CDR3 is CASSHTSGQETQYF. CDR3 bases: TGTGCCAGCAGCCATACGTCAGGGCAAGAGACCCAGTACTTC. The full variable domain, completed using reference TRBV14 and TRBJ2-5, is EAGVTQFPSHSVIEKGQTVTLRCDPISGHDNLYWYRRVMGKEIKFLLHFVKESKQDESGMPNNRFLAERTGGTYSTLKVQPAELEDSGVYFCASSHTSGQETQYFGPGTRLLVL.

The rearrangement joins TRBV11-1 to TRBJ1-1, with no clear D. Germline CDR1 reads SGHAT; CDR2 reads FQDESV (reference sequence). The CDR3 extends over 13 amino acids. V shed 5 bases and J shed 1 base, with 8 bases lying between them. The CDR3, as DNA: TGTGCCAGCAGCCCGACTGGGAACACTGAAGCTTTCTTT. As protein: CASSPTGNTEAFF.

This clone was detected only a few times. The chain employs TRBV6-1 and TRBJ1-5, with TRBD1 identical over 7 bases. Germline CDR1 and CDR2: MNHNS and SASEGT. J gave up 3 bases and V 2 bases, and 7 bases lay outside the gene matches. The length of the CDR3 is 16 residues. CDR3 coding DNA: TGTGCCAGCAGTGAAAGAGCGACAGGGTTCAATCAGCCCCAGCATTTT. Translating it yields CASSERATGFNQPQHF.

The V call is TRBV5-1, the J call TRBJ2-5; 7 positions agree with TRBD1. The CDR3 spans 14 residues. In germline, CDR1 is SGHRS, CDR2 YFSETQ. J lost 4 bases, V lost 3 bases, and 6 bases had no gene match. The CDR3 bases are TGCGCCAGCAGCTGGGGTCCAGGGGGAGAGACCCAGTACTTC. Amino acid sequence: CASSWGPGGETQYF. The full variable domain, with the rest looked up from reference TRBV5-1 and TRBJ2-5, is KAGVTQTPRYLIKTRGQQVTLSCSPISGHRSVSWYQQTPGQGLQFLFEYFSETQRNKGNFPGRFSGRQFSNSRSEMNVSTLELGDSALYLCASSWGPGGETQYFGPGTRLLVL.

The chain carries TRBV6-5 and TRBJ1-1; D perhaps matches TRBD1 (6 bases). The CDR3 totals 16 residues. Trimming cost V 1 base and J 4 bases, with 16 bases left between them. Germline V lookup: CDR1 MNHEY, CDR2 SVGAGI. CDR3 in DNA: TGTGCCAGCAGTTACTTTGAATTGAGGGGGGGCACTGAAGCTTTCTTT. Residues: CASSYFELRGGTEAFF.

This clone has more than one count but fewer than ten. V is TRBV29-1 and J is TRBJ1-1, with D unresolved. Per the germline V gene, CDR1 is SQVTM and CDR2 is ANQGSEA. V gave up 1 base and J gave up 4 bases, with 13 bases separating them. CDR3 size: 14 residues. CDR3 sequence reads: CSVEGRVSGTEAFF. The DNA for the CDR3 is TGCAGCGTTGAAGGTCGGGTGAGTGGCACTGAAGCTTTCTTT. Full variable domain (outside the CDR3, taken from reference TRBV29-1 and TRBJ1-1): SAVISQKPSRDICQRGTSLTIQCQVDSQVTMMFWYRQQPGQSLTLIATANQGSEATYESGFVIDKFPISRPNLTFSTLTVSNMSPEDSSIYLCSVEGRVSGTEAFFGQGTRLTVV.

This chain connects TRBV2 to TRBJ2-5, with D tentatively TRBD2 (5 bases). The germline CDR1 and CDR2 sequences are SNHLY and FYNNEI. There are 14 residues in the CDR3. Trimming cost V 3 bases and J 5 bases, with 13 bases left between them. DNA for the CDR3: TGTGCCAGCAGTGAGGCGGTCTCGGGGGAGACCCAGTACTTC. Translated: CASSEAVSGETQYF. Supplemented by reference TRBV2 and TRBJ2-5, the full variable domain reads EPEVTQTPSHQVTQMGQEVILRCVPISNHLYFYWYRQILGQKVEFLVSFYNNEISEKSEIFDDQFSVERPDGSNFTLKIRSTKLEDSAMYFCASSEAVSGETQYFGPGTRLLVL.

This clone showed up just once. The chain recombines TRBV6-6 with TRBJ2-7, with 8 bases that match TRBD1. V was pared by 4 bases and J by 3 bases, with 8 bases of the junction left unmatched. Per germline, CDR1 MNHNY and CDR2 SVGAGI (reference sequence). There are 15 residues in the CDR3. The CDR3: CASSSLQGGIYEQYF. As DNA, the CDR3 is TGTGCCAGCAGTTCCTTACAGGGGGGTATCTACGAGCAGTACTTC.

This rearrangement joins TRBV10-1 to TRBJ1-5; 7 nucleotides agree with TRBD1. Germline V gene sequence: CDR1 WNHNN, CDR2 SYGVQD (reference sequence). The length of the CDR3 is 21 residues. With V trimmed by 0 bases and J by 4 bases, 21 bases remained unmatched. CDR3 loop: CASSESEMKAYQDRRNQPQHF. CDR3 coding DNA: TGCGCCAGCAGTGAGTCGGAAATGAAGGCATACCAGGACAGGCGGAATCAGCCCCAGCATTTT.

The rearrangement links TRBV2 to TRBJ2-7; maybe TRBD2 (5 bases). V shed 8 bases and J shed 4 bases, with 18 bases lying between them. From germline, CDR1 is SNHLY and CDR2 FYNNEI. This CDR3 has 14 amino acids. The CDR3 DNA follows: TGTGCCAGCCTCTTGGCGGGTTTGAATTACGAGCAGTACTTC. Amino acids: CASLLAGLNYEQYF.

This clone was found a few times. The V and J genes are TRBV6-1 and TRBJ2-5; 15 nucleotides align to TRBD2. CDR1 and CDR2 from the germline V gene are MNHNS and SASEGT. V was pared by 8 bases and J by 6 bases, with 7 bases of the junction left unmatched. The CDR3 is made up of 15 amino acids. CDR3 sequence: CASYGLAGGPKTQYF. CDR3 bases: TGTGCCAGCTATGGACTAGCGGGAGGGCCCAAGACCCAGTACTTC.